This T cell receptor beta chain stems from a study of cytomegalovirus exposure and HLA in healthy donors. Study at large: One earlier analysis, a look at around 170 million T cells, found roughly 110 million unique TCR beta sequences. Findings of the study overall: Most CMV-associated TCR beta chains were later found to appear HLA-restricted.

As for this clone: Its antigen is currently unknown.

The study ran its PCR with 60 Vbeta and 13 Jbeta primers. TCRdb keeps only in-frame clones here, not all; method: immunoSEQ multiplex PCR. The sample lists under 150,000 clones; 78% were seen once. The receptor was isolated from a woman aged 25 to 39 in good health and CMV-seropositive. The sequencing input was PBMCs.

The DNA of the CDR3 is TGTGCCAGCAGCCAGGACAGGGGATATGGCTACACCTTC. Encoded protein: CASSQDRGYGYTF. The J gene is TRBJ1-2, the V gene TRBV7-9, with 9 positions matching TRBD1. The V and J ends lost 5 bases and 5 bases, in that order; junction bases with no gene match: 3. Germline assignment: CDR1 SEHNR and CDR2 FQNEAQ (reference sequence). The CDR3 spans 13 residues.